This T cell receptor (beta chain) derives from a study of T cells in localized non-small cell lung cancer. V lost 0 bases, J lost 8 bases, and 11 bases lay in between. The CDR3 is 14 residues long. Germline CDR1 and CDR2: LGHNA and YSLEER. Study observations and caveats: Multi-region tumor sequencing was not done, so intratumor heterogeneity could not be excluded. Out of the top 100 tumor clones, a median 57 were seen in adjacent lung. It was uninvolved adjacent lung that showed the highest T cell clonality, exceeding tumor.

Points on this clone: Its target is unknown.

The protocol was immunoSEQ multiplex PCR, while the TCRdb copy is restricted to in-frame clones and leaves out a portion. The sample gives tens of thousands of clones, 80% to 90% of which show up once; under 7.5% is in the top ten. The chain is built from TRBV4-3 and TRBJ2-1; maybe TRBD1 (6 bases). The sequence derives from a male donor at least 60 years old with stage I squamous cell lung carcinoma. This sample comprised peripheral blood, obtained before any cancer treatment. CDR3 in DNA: TGCGCCAGCAGCCAAGATACAGGGATGGATGAGCAGTTCTTC. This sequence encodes CASSQDTGMDEQFF.